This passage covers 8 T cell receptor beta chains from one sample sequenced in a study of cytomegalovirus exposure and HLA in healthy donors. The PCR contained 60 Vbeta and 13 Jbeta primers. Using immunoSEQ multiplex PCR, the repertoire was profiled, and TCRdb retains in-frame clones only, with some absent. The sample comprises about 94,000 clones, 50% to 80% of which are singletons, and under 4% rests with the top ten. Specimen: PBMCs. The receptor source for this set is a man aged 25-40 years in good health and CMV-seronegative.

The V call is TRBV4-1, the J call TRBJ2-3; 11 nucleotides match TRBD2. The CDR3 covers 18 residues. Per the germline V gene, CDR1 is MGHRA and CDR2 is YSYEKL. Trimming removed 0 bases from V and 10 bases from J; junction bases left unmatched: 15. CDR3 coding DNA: TGCGCCAGCAGCCAAGATCTGATAATTAGCGGGAGGGCCGAGGCGCAGTATTTT. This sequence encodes CASSQDLIISGRAEAQYF.

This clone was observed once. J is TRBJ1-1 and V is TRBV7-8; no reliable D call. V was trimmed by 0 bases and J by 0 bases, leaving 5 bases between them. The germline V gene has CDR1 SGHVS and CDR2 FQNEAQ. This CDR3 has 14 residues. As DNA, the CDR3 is TGTGCCAGCAGCTTAGCTATCCTGAACACTGAAGCTTTCTTT. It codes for CASSLAILNTEAFF.

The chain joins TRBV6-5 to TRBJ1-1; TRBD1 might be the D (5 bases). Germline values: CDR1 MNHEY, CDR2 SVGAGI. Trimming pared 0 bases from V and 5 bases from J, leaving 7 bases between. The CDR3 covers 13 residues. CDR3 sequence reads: CASSYSQETEAFF. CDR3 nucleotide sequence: TGTGCCAGCAGTTACTCACAGGAAACTGAAGCTTTCTTT.

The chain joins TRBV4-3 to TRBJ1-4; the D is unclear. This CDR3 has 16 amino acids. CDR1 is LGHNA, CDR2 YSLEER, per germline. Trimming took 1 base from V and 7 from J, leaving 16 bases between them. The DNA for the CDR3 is TGCGCCAGCAGCCAAGTATTGTTGCGCGCGCGTGAAAAACTGTTTTTT. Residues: CASSQVLLRAREKLFF.

The CDR3: CASSLSGRGVEKLFF. CDR3 in DNA: TGCGCCAGCAGCTTGTCTGGCAGGGGTGTGGAAAAACTGTTTTTT. This chain links TRBV5-1 with TRBJ1-4; D might be TRBD1 (6 bases). The CDR3 runs to 15 residues. The V end lost 1 base, the J end lost 8 bases, and 15 bases lay between the germline ends. Germline lookup yields CDR1 SGHRS and CDR2 YFSETQ.

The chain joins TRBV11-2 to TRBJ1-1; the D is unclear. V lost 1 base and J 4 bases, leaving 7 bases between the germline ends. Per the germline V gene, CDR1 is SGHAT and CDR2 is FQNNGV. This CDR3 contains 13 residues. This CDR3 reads CASSLGEGTEAFF. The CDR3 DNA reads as TGTGCCAGCAGCTTAGGCGAGGGCACTGAAGCTTTCTTT.

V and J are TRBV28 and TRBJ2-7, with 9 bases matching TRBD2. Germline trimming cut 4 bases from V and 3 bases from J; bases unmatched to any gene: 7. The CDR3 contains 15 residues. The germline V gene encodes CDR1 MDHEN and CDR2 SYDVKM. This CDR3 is CASSSYSGSFYEQYF. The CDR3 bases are TGTGCCAGCAGTTCTTATAGCGGGAGCTTCTACGAGCAGTACTTC.

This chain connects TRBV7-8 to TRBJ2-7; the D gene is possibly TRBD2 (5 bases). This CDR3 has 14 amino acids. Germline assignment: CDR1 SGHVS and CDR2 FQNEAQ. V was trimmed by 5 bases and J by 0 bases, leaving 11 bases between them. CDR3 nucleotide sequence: TGTGCCAGCAGCGACCGAGGGAACTCCTACGAGCAGTACTTC. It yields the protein CASSDRGNSYEQYF.